This is a list of T cell receptor beta chains from one sample in a study of shared T cell receptors in the human thymus. Sequenced by immunoSEQ multiplex PCR; TCRdb stores in-frame clones only, minus some. The sample records 630,000 or so clones, over 75% being singletons. The sample was also reused in another study, on human thymus T cells.

Sequencing was done on a sample of thymocytes. The receptor set was obtained from a boy younger than two with a congenital heart defect. Both conserved end residues are trimmed from each CDR3. Clone size appears in some rows only: once, few, many, or a class for an expanded clone.

CDR3 protein,CDR3 length,V gene,clone size
TSSQDRQPQH,10,TRBV1,-
ASSVLKDRMNTEAF,14,TRBV9,-
ASGLVSGSSYNEQF,14,TRBV12-5,-
ASSPPTGRYNSPLH,14,TRBV7-9,-
ASLDRGGYT,9,TRBV6-5,-
ASSATSGGTDTQY,13,TRBV27,-
ASSPGTAQAF,10,TRBV4-2,-
ASSGAPGPLGNTIY,14,TRBV7-8,-
ASSLCSGQGLSPSYEQY,17,TRBV28,-
ASSLEGFSGRGTTTKQY,17,TRBV5-1,-
ASSLQEGRGREGNTEAF,17,TRBV7-8,-
ASSRPSRPGTEAF,13,TRBV27,-
ASSSSDRADGYT,12,TRBV6-6,-
ASSFGGGGTDTQY,13,TRBV13,-
ASGRIEAF,8,TRBV27,-
ASSSKREWSYNEQF,14,TRBV28,-
ASSQNFGTVPEKLF,14,TRBV14,once
ASSAGLPSTDTQY,13,TRBV19,-
ASSLAGQDAYGYT,13,TRBV5-1,-
ASIGAGQGASSARRSEAF,18,TRBV19,-
ASRSGGLGETQY,12,TRBV19,-
ASSLNEGNTEAF,12,TRBV11-3,-
ASSFSHCGRAGGNEQF,16,TRBV28,once
ASSSRGISYEQY,12,TRBV28,-
AISADRPNTGELF,13,TRBV10-3,-
AWSTSGSVYEQY,12,TRBV30,once
ASSLGRISSYEQY,13,TRBV5-6,-
ASSLDLAGGNHEQF,14,TRBV11-3,-
ASSLFAGQGAPLNTEAF,17,TRBV27,few
ASSYSRGMNTEAF,13,TRBV6-5,-
ASSLGQTIRRDTEAF,15,TRBV5-4,-
ATSREPRRRFYYEQY,15,TRBV15,-
ASRVAGGPYEQY,12,TRBV2,-
ASSGPSSGSDTGELF,15,TRBV5-1,-
ASSSGQGRDSPLH,13,TRBV28,once
ASSPSSQGKDEKLF,14,TRBV27,-
ASSPWTGDTGELF,13,TRBV5-5,-
ASSQDGETGGRGYT,14,TRBV4-1,-
ASSQDPSASTDTQY,14,TRBV4-1,-
ASTLDRVEGTSEQF,14,TRBV2,-
ASSLAMREDPHEQY,14,TRBV5-4,-
ASSYPSHRGHQPQH,14,TRBV28,-
ASSLVGSGEKLF,12,TRBV5-1,-
ASRPSRSNQPQH,12,TRBV28,-